The clone carrying this TCR beta chain was observed at least ten times. The antigen is not known. This CDR3 has 15 amino acids. CDR1 DFQATT and CDR2 SNEGSKA come from the germline V gene (reference sequence). The ends were cut back, 5 bases at V and 7 bases at J, with 24 bases in the middle. A TCRbeta library incorporating unique molecular identifiers was prepared. TCRdb re-called the PCR reads with MiXCR, one entry per CDR3 protein. The table shows under 35,000 distinct CDR3 sequences, with roughly 6% occurring only once. These data come from a study of T-cell reconstitution after alpha-beta-depleted transplantation in children. Whole-study findings and limits: Among T cells one year after transplant, newly produced cells accounted for most counts and diversity. For some patients, TCRbeta diversity was high at day 60 because of recipient T cells and thymic progenitors that survived. Alpha-beta T cells about two months after transplant reportedly derived from several hundred expanded graft clones.

This chain uses TRBV20-1 with TRBJ2-7, with TRBD2 as a possible D gene (7 bases). The TCR comes from a male patient under 18 who had a stem cell transplant for acute myeloid leukemia, so the T cells may come from the graft donor. Here the sequenced sample was PBMCs, mostly from graft donor cells, taken 180 days after TCRalphabeta/CD19-depleted stem cell transplant. CDR3 loop: CSAGTPRGRVLEQYF. The CDR3 nucleotides are TGCAGTGCTGGGACTCCGAGGGGGAGGGTTTTGGAGCAGTACTTC.